The sequence of this T cell receptor (beta chain) was determined in a study of cytomegalovirus exposure and HLA in healthy donors. As for the study in general: Earlier findings included about 120 million unique TCR beta sequences obtained from about 180 million T cells.

General study findings and limits: Several top significant clusters appeared, in a later analysis, to be linked to common viral pathogens.

The CDR3 extends over 14 amino acids. Trimming stripped 4 bases from V and 4 bases from J, with 11 bases between. Per the germline V gene, CDR1 is MNHEY and CDR2 is SVGAGI. Remarks on this clone: Its antigen is still unknown.

PCR involved 60 Vbeta and 13 Jbeta primers. The protocol was immunoSEQ multiplex PCR, while the TCRdb copy is restricted to in-frame clones and leaves out a portion. The sample contains over 110,000 clones, 65% to 85% of which appear only once. The TCR originated in a male donor in good health and CMV-seronegative. Specimen: PBMCs. The chain couples TRBV6-5 to TRBJ2-1, with a tentative D call TRBD2 (5 bases). CDR3 in amino acids: CASSSTSRYNEQFF. CDR3 DNA: TGTGCCAGCAGTTCTACTAGTAGATACAATGAGCAGTTCTTC.